What follows are 24 T cell receptor beta chains derived from one specimen sequenced in a study of naive and memory T cell subsets. Amplification of ligated cDNA took four PCR rounds with SP2 and nested alpha and beta constant primers. TCRdb redid the calling of the UMI-ligation and nested PCR reads with MiXCR, one entry per CDR3 protein. The repertoire includes approximately 22,000 distinct CDR3 sequences, about 6% of them detected once, and approximately 6% sits in the top ten. Described treatment: skin biopsy from PPD injection site in Mantoux-positive individual. TCR cDNA received a 3' ligated oligonucleotide that carried a UMI. Sequences were derived from skin, sampled from a tuberculin skin test site. The receptors here all came from an adult in good health.

This clonotype has only a few counts. Possible read error: a much larger clone is one base away. The chain uses TRBV29-1 and TRBJ2-3, with D unclear. Trimming cost V 3 bases and J 6 bases, with 13 bases left between them. The CDR3 extends over 13 amino acids. Looked up from germline, CDR1 is SQVTM and CDR2 is ANQGSEA. CDR3 in amino acids: CSVDLDGVDTQYF. The CDR3 DNA reads TGCAGCGTTGATTTAGATGGGGTGGATACGCAGTATTTT.

At least ten counts were recorded for this clonotype. The chain is built from TRBV2 and TRBJ2-7; 10 nucleotides line up with TRBD2. CDR1 is SNHLY, CDR2 FYNNEI, per germline. This CDR3 comprises 15 residues. J gave up 4 bases and V 6 bases, and 9 bases lay outside the gene matches. The CDR3 is CASRPTSGVPYEQYF. CDR3 nucleotides: TGTGCCAGCAGGCCTACTAGCGGGGTTCCTTACGAGCAGTACTTC. Full variable domain (rest looked up from reference TRBV2 and TRBJ2-7): EPEVTQTPSHQVTQMGQEVILRCVPISNHLYFYWYRQILGQKVEFLVSFYNNEISEKSEIFDDQFSVERPDGSNFTLKIRSTKLEDSAMYFCASRPTSGVPYEQYFGPGTRLTVT.

On this clonotype itself: A much more abundant neighbour one base away suggests this may be a read error. The chain couples TRBV7-2 to TRBJ2-5; D perhaps matches TRBD2 (6 bases). Germline V gene lookup returns CDR1 SGHTA and CDR2 FQGNSA. The CDR3 totals 14 residues. The CDR3 loop reads CSSSLLADLETQYF. Here the CDR3 DNA reads TGTTCCAGCAGCTTATTAGCGGACCTAGAGACCCAGTACTTC. The variable domain in full, with the rest retrieved from reference TRBV7-2 and TRBJ2-5, is GAGVSQSPSNKVTEKGKDVELRCDPISGHTALYWYRQSLGQGLEFLIYFQGNSAPDKSGLPSDRFSAERTGGSVSTLTIQRTQQEDSAVYLCSSSLLADLETQYFGPGTRLLVL.

This clonotype was seen many times. This sequence joins TRBV7-3 and TRBJ2-5; 8 bases are a match to TRBD1. Looked up from germline, CDR1 is SGHTA and CDR2 is FQGTGA. The V gene end was trimmed by 5 bases and the J gene end by 4 bases; junction bases not matched to a gene: 3. The CDR3 length is 13 residues. The CDR3 is CASSRTGGETQYF. The CDR3 DNA reads TGTGCCAGCAGCCGTACAGGGGGAGAGACCCAGTACTTC.

This clonotype was recorded many times. The V gene is TRBV5-6, the J gene TRBJ2-3; the D gene is possibly TRBD1 (6 bases). The CDR3 length is 14 residues. The V and J ends lost 5 bases and 2 bases respectively, with 12 bases between them. CDR1 and CDR2 from the germline V gene are SGHDT and YYEEEE. The CDR3 sequence: CASRPGQHTDTQYF. CDR3 nucleotide sequence: TGTGCCAGCAGACCCGGACAGCACACAGATACGCAGTATTTT.

In this sample, this clonotype turned up many times. The chain uses TRBV5-1 and TRBJ2-1; 8 nucleotides agree with TRBD2. Germline V CDR1 and CDR2: SGHRS, YFSETQ. With V trimmed by 2 bases and J by 0 bases, 7 bases remained unmatched. CDR3 size: 17 residues. The DNA for the CDR3 is TGCGCCAGCAGCTTAACTCGGGGGGGGGGCTCCTACAATGAGCAGTTCTTC. This codes for CASSLTRGGGSYNEQFF.

The table lists this clonotype with a few counts. V gene TRBV5-1 combines with J gene TRBJ2-3; 13 nucleotides align to TRBD2. There are 18 residues in the CDR3. Germline V gives CDR1 SGHRS, CDR2 YFSETQ. Germline trimming cut 4 bases from V and 0 bases from J; bases unmatched to any gene: 8. In DNA form, the CDR3 reads TGCGCCAGCAGCCCCGGACTAGCGGGAGCCTCTAGCACAGATACGCAGTATTTT. The encoded protein is CASSPGLAGASSTDTQYF.

The chain employs TRBV5-1 and TRBJ1-5; possibly TRBD1 for D (5 bases). Germline lookup yields CDR1 SGHRS and CDR2 YFSETQ. The CDR3 extends over 18 amino acids. Trimming pared 3 bases from V and 0 bases from J, leaving 19 bases between. As DNA, the CDR3 is TGCGCCAGCAGCTCGGTCAGGGTGGGTTCCCATAGCAATCAGCCCCAGCATTTT. It specifies CASSSVRVGSHSNQPQHF.

This clonotype has ten or more counts. The chain has TRBV13 and TRBJ2-6, with D possibly being TRBD1 or TRBD2 (6 bases each). CDR3 length equals 16 residues. V was clipped by 6 bases and J by 0 bases, with 12 bases between them. Germline V lookup: CDR1 PRHDT, CDR2 FYEKMQ (reference sequence). The CDR3 DNA is TGTGCCAGCAGTTTCTCGGGGGCCTCTGGGGCCAACGTCCTGACTTTC. Translating it yields CASSFSGASGANVLTF.

This clonotype was recorded many times. The chain links TRBV28 to TRBJ2-1, with D perhaps being TRBD1 or TRBD2 (6 bases each). There are 16 residues in the CDR3. Germline V lookup: CDR1 MDHEN, CDR2 SYDVKM. V lost 5 bases and J lost 5, with 19 bases in between. DNA of the CDR3: TGTGCCAGCAGTCCCCCATTCCGGGGGCGGAACAATGAGCAGTTCTTC. It is translated as CASSPPFRGRNNEQFF.

This clonotype is termed medium-sized. The chain carries TRBV11-2 and TRBJ2-1; D might be TRBD1 or TRBD2, each matching 6 bases. Germline loops: CDR1 SGHAT, CDR2 FQNNGV. V lost 2 bases to trimming and J lost 7 bases, with 15 bases between them. This CDR3 is built from 15 residues. CDR3 loop: CASSLTTLGGNEQFF. In nucleotides, the CDR3 is TGTGCCAGCAGCTTAACCACCTTAGGGGGGAATGAGCAGTTCTTC.

This clonotype was seen ten or more times. The chain carries TRBV20-1 and TRBJ1-3; the match to TRBD1 covers 7 bases. Trimming cost V 4 bases and J 1 base; bases outside gene matches: 4. The CDR3 is made up of 14 amino acids. Germline CDR1 and CDR2: DFQATT and SNEGSKA (reference sequence). This CDR3 is CSATYRGSGNTIYF. As DNA, the CDR3 is TGCAGTGCTACATACAGGGGTTCTGGAAACACCATATATTTT.

This clonotype was counted at least ten times. The CDR3, as DNA: TGCGCCAGCAGCTCCTGGAACGGAGAGACCCAGTACTTC. Translating it yields CASSSWNGETQYF. The V call is TRBV4-1, the J call TRBJ2-5, with D hard to call. In germline, CDR1 is MGHRA, CDR2 YSYEKL. The germline V and J ends were trimmed by 5 bases and 4 bases, with 11 bases remaining between them. The CDR3 runs to 13 residues.

The chain uses TRBV11-3 and TRBJ2-5, with D tentatively TRBD1 (6 bases). The V gene's germline CDR1 is SGHNT and CDR2 YENEEA. Trimming pared 0 bases from V and 8 bases from J, leaving 10 bases between. The CDR3 totals 13 residues. The CDR3 reads CASSLEGANTQYF. The CDR3 DNA is TGTGCCAGCAGCTTAGAGGGGGCGAATACCCAGTACTTC.

In this sample, this clonotype turned up many times. The chain employs TRBV6-5 and TRBJ1-5, with unresolved D. The germline V and J ends were trimmed by 5 bases and 3 bases, with 8 bases remaining between them. CDR3 length: 13 amino acids. Germline V gene sequence: CDR1 MNHEY, CDR2 SVGAGI. CDR3 in DNA: TGTGCCAGCAGTCCCCGATTCAATCAGCCCCAGCATTTT. Translating gives CASSPRFNQPQHF.

This clonotype was recorded at least ten times. The rearrangement uses TRBV7-2 and TRBJ2-1; no reliable D call. Germline V gene lookup returns CDR1 SGHTA and CDR2 FQGNSA. This CDR3 spans 12 amino acids. V was pared by 3 bases and J by 9 bases, with 9 bases between. The CDR3 nucleotides read TGTGCCAGCAGCTTTTACTCGGCTGAGCAGTTCTTC. Protein product: CASSFYSAEQFF.

The V and J genes are TRBV20-1 and TRBJ2-7, with TRBD1 identical over 7 bases. V lost 7 bases and J lost 1; bases outside the gene matches: 13. CDR3 length: 15 residues. Germline V lookup: CDR1 DFQATT, CDR2 SNEGSKA (reference sequence). This chain's CDR3 is CSGRQTGSASYEQYF. Here the CDR3 DNA reads TGCAGTGGACGACAGACAGGGTCGGCTTCCTACGAGCAGTACTTC.

This chain connects TRBV27 to TRBJ1-5, with D unclear. Germline CDR1 reads MNHEY; CDR2 reads SMNVEV (reference sequence). Trimming pared 8 bases from V and 5 bases from J, leaving 13 bases between. The CDR3 consists of 13 residues. The CDR3 loop is CASAGRGYQPQHF. The CDR3 coding sequence is TGTGCCAGCGCGGGAAGAGGATATCAGCCCCAGCATTTT.

The chain employs TRBV30 and TRBJ2-6, with TRBD2 as a possible D gene (7 bases). Trimming left V 8 bases short and J 2 bases short, with 13 bases between. CDR3 length: 14 residues. Germline V gene lookup returns CDR1 GTSNPN and CDR2 SVGIG (reference sequence). The CDR3 loop reads CAREGGPGANVLTF. CDR3 coding DNA: TGTGCCAGGGAGGGGGGGCCTGGGGCCAACGTCCTGACTTTC.

At least ten counts were recorded for this clonotype. The V call is TRBV6-5, the J call TRBJ2-2, with D perhaps TRBD1 (6 bases). Trimming pared 6 bases from V and 2 bases from J, leaving 13 bases between. The CDR3 runs 15 residues. Germline CDR1 MNHEY, CDR2 SVGAGI. CDR3 nucleotide sequence: TGTGCCAGCAGCCCGCCGGGACACAACACCGGGGAGCTGTTTTTT. Translation gives CASSPPGHNTGELFF.

Comment on this clonotype: Since no conserved phenylalanine or tryptophan closes the CDR3, a read error is the likely cause. The J gene is TRBJ2-2, the V gene TRBV23-1, with 10 bases that match TRBD1. TRBV23-1 has ORF status, its function being uncertain. After removal of 2 bases from V and 5 bases from J, the junction contained 5 bases not matched to a gene. The length of the CDR3 is 16 residues. This CDR3 reads CASSQTRDRGTGELFL. For the CDR3, the DNA is TGCGCCAGCAGTCAAACCCGGGACAGGGGAACCGGGGAGCTGTTTTTA.

The gene calls are TRBV29-1 and TRBJ2-5; 7 nucleotides match TRBD2. The CDR3 covers 13 residues. Trimming cost V 4 bases and J 5 bases; bases outside gene matches: 7. Germline V gene sequence: CDR1 SQVTM, CDR2 ANQGSEA. The CDR3 DNA reads as TGCAGCGTTGTCGAGTGGGGAGGGGAGACCCAGTACTTC. This gives the protein CSVVEWGGETQYF.

The chain carries TRBV6-2 or TRBV6-3 and TRBJ2-3; TRBD2 aligns across 10 bases. This CDR3 contains 16 residues. Germline-derived CDR1 and CDR2 are MNHEY and SVGEGT. After removal of 2 bases from V and 6 bases from J, the junction contained 8 bases not matched to a gene. CDR3 DNA sequence: TGTGCCAGCAGTTACGGGTCAGGACTAGCGGCCGATACGCAGTATTTT. It encodes CASSYGSGLAADTQYF.

This clonotype was seen a handful of times. V gene TRBV20-1 combines with J gene TRBJ1-2, with TRBD1 matching 9 bases. Germline CDR1 DFQATT, CDR2 SNEGSKA (reference sequence). The ends lost 3 bases at V and 3 bases at J; junction bases unmatched: 8. The CDR3 runs 15 residues. DNA of the CDR3: TGCAGTGCTAGGGAATTCACAGGGGGCGACTATGGCTACACCTTC. Amino acids: CSAREFTGGDYGYTF.